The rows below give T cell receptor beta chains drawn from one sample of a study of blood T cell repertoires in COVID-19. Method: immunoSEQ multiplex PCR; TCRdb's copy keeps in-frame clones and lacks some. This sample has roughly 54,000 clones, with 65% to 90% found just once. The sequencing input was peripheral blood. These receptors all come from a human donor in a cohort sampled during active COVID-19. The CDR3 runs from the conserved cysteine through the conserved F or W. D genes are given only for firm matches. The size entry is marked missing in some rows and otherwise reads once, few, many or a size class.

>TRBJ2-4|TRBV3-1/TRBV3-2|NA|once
TGTGCCAGCAGCCAAGTAGGGGAGGTACTGTACTTC
CASSQVGEVLYF
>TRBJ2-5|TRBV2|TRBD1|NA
TGTGCCAGCAGTGGATCAGGGGGACCCGAAGAGACCCAGTACTTC
CASSGSGGPEETQYF
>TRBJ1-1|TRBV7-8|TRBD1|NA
TGTGCCAGCAGCCGTTCCAGGGGGTCGAACACTGAAGCTTTCTTT
CASSRSRGSNTEAFF
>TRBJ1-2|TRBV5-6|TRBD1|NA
TGTGCCAGCAGCCAGGGACAGGTCGGCTACACCTTC
CASSQGQVGYTF
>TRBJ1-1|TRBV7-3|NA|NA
TGTGCCAGCAGCTTAGAGGTAAACACTGAAGCTTTCTTT
CASSLEVNTEAFF
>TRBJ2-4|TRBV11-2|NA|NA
TGTGCCAGCAGCTCGACCGCCCTCGGGGGCATTCAGTACTTC
CASSSTALGGIQYF
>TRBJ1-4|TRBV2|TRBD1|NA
TGTGCCAGCAGTGACGGGACAGGGGCTAATGAAAAACTGTTTTTT
CASSDGTGANEKLFF
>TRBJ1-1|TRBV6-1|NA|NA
TGTGCCAGCAGTGAATGGGCTAACATGAACACTGAAGCTTTCTTT
CASSEWANMNTEAFF
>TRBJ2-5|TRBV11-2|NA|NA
TGTGCCAGCAGCCTCTCGTCCAGGGTGGGAGAGACCCAGTACTTC
CASSLSSRVGETQYF
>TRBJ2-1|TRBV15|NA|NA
TGTGCCAACAGCAAGGCCCCCAGGGGTCCCAATGAGCAGTTCTTC
CANSKAPRGPNEQFF
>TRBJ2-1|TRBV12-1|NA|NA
TGTGCCAGCAGAACCGGGACTAGCGGGAGGCGAAGTAATGAGCAGTTCTTC
CASRTGTSGRRSNEQFF
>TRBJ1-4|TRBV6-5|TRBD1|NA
TGTGCCAGCAGTACCCAGGGGGCAGCTTACGAAAAACTGTTTTTT
CASSTQGAAYEKLFF
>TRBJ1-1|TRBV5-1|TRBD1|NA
TGCGCCAGCAGCCCGGGACAGGGGGGGAACACTGAAGCTTTCTTT
CASSPGQGGNTEAFF
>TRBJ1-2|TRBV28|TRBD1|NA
TGTGCCAGCAGCCCCAGGGGGGGCTACACCTTC
CASSPRGGYTF
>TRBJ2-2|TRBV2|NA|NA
TGTGCCAGCAAGGACACAGTAAACACCGGGGAGCTGTTTTTT
CASKDTVNTGELFF
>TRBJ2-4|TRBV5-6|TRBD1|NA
TGTGCCAGCAGCTTGGGACAGGGCTTTTCCATTCAGTACTTC
CASSLGQGFSIQYF
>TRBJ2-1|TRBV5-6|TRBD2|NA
TGTGCCAGCAGCTTGGCCGGTAGCGGGGAGCAGTTCTTC
CASSLAGSGEQFF
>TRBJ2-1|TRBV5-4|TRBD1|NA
TGTGCCAGCAGCCCTCGAGGACAGGGAGGCTCCTACAATGAGCAGTTCTTC
CASSPRGQGGSYNEQFF
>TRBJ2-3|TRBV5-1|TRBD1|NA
TGCGCCAGCAGACCTGAAAGGGGGCTTCCCGCAGATACGCAGTATTTT
CASRPERGLPADTQYF
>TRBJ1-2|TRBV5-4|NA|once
TGTGCCAGCAGCTTGGCCGGGTTTCAGAATGGCTACACCTTC
CASSLAGFQNGYTF
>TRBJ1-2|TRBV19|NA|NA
TGTGCCAGTAGTAGCTTCATGAGTGGCTACACCTTC
CASSSFMSGYTF
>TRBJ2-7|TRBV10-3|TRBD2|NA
TGTGCCATGACTAGCGGGACAGACGAGCAGTACTTC
CAMTSGTDEQYF
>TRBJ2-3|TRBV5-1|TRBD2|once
TGCGCCAGCAGCCCGACTAGCGGGCTAGGCACAGATACGCAGTATTTT
CASSPTSGLGTDTQYF
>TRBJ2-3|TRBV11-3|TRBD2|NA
TGTGCCAGCAGCATAGCGGGGGGGCCCGCAGATACGCAGTATTTT
CASSIAGGPADTQYF
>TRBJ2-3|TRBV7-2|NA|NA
TGTGCCAGCAGCTTGGCCAGGGGGGCAGATACGCAGTATTTT
CASSLARGADTQYF
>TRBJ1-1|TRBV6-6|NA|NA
TGTGCCAGCAGTTCGCTGGCAGGCACTGAAGCTTTCTTT
CASSSLAGTEAFF
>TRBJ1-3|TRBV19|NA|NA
TGTGCCAGTAGTATTGCAGGGACATCTGGAAACACCATATATTTT
CASSIAGTSGNTIYF
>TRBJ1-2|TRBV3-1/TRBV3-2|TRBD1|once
TGTGCCAGCAGCCAGGTTTCTACAGGGGGCCCTAACTATGGCTACACCTTC
CASSQVSTGGPNYGYTF
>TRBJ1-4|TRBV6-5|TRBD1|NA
TGTGCCAGCATTCGACAGGGTTCTACTAATGAAAAACTGTTTTTT
CASIRQGSTNEKLFF
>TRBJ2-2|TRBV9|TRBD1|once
TGTGCCAGCAGCGTAGTGGCAGGGGGCGCCGGGGAGCTGTTTTTT
CASSVVAGGAGELFF
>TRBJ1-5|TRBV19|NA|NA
TGTGCCAGTACCCCCTTGACAGCTAGCAATCAGCCCCAGCATTTT
CASTPLTASNQPQHF